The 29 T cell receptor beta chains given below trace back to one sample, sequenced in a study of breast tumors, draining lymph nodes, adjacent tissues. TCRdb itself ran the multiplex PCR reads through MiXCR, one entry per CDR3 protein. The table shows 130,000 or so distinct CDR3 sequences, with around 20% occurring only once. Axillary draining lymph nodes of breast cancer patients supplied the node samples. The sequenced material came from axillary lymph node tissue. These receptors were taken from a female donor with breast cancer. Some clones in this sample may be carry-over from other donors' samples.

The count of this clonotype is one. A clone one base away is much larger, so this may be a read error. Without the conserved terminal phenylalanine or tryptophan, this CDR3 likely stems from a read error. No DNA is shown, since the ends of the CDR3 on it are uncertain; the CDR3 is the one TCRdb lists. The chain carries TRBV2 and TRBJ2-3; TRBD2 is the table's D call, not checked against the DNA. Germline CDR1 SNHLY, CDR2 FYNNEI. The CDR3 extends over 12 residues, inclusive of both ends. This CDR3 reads CASSALAGAHYS.

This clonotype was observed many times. The CDR3 nucleotides read TGTGCCAGTAGTGGGGACAGGGGACTCTTGGGGGCCAACGTCCTGACTTTC. The encoded protein is CASSGDRGLLGANVLTF. J is TRBJ2-6 and V is TRBV19, with 10 bases aligning to TRBD1. V lost 5 bases, J lost 4 bases, and 8 bases stayed unmatched. The germline CDR1 and CDR2 sequences are LNHDA and SQIVND (reference sequence). The CDR3 extends over 17 amino acids.

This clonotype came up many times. CDR3 DNA sequence: TGTGCCAGTAAGACAGGGCGAAACACCGGGGAGCTGTTTTTT. This codes for CASKTGRNTGELFF. This chain connects TRBV2 to TRBJ2-2; 7 bases fit TRBD1. Losses at the gene ends were 9 bases for V and 2 bases for J; bases not matched to a gene: 6. Germline CDR1 reads SNHLY; CDR2 reads FYNNEI. The CDR3 is made up of 14 amino acids.

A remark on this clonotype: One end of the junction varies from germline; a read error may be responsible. This CDR3 is CATSSTGWKNTGAFF. Written as DNA, the CDR3 is TGTGCCACCAGCAGTACAGGGTGGAAGAACACTGGAGCTTTCTTT. The chain combines TRBV15 with TRBJ1-1, with D possibly matching TRBD1 (6 bases). CDR3 length: 15 amino acids. Germline CDR1 LNHNV, CDR2 YYDKDF (reference sequence).

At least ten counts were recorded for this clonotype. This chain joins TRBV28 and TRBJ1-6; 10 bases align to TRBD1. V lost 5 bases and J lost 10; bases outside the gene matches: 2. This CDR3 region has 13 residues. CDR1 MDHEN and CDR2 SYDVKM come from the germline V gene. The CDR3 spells CASSVDRGSPLHF. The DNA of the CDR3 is TGTGCCAGCAGTGTGGACAGGGGGTCACCCCTCCACTTT.

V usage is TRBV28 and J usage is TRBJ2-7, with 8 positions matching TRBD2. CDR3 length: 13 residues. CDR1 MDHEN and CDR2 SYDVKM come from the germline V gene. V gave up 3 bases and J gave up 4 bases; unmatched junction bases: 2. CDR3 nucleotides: TGTGCCAGCAGTTTTCTAGCGGGTTACGAGCAGTACTTC. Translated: CASSFLAGYEQYF.

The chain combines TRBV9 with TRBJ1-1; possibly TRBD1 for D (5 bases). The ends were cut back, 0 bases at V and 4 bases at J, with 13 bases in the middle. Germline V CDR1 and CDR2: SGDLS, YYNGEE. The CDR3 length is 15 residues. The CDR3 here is CASSVGGAGGTEAFF. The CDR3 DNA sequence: TGTGCCAGCAGCGTAGGAGGGGCAGGAGGCACTGAAGCTTTCTTT.

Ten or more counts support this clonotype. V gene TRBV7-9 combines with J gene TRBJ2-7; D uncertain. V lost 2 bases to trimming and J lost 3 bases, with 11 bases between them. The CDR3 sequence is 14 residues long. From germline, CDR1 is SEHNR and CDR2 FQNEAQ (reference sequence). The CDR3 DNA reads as TGTGCCAGCAGCTTACTCGACGGCCGCTACGAGCAGTACTTC. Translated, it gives CASSLLDGRYEQYF.

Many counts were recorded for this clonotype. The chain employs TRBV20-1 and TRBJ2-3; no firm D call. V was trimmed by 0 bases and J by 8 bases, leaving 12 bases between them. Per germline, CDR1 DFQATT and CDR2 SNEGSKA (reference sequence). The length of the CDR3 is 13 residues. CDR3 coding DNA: TGCAGTGCTAGAGATGCGAGGACGGGTACGCAGTATTTT. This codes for CSARDARTGTQYF.

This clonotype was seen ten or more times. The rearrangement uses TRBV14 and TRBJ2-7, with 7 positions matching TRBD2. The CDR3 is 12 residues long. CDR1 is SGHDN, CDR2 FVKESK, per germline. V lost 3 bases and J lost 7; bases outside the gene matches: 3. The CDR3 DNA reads TGTGCCAGCAGCCATTGGGGGGGTGAGCAGTACTTC. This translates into CASSHWGGEQYF.

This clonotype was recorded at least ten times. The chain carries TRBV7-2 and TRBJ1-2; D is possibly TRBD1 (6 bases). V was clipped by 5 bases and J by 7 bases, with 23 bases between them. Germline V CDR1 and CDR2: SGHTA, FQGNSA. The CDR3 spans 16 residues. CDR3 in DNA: TGTGCCAGCAGCCTCGCCGGGGGGGGGCGAGTGGGTGGCTACACCTTC. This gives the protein CASSLAGGGRVGGYTF.

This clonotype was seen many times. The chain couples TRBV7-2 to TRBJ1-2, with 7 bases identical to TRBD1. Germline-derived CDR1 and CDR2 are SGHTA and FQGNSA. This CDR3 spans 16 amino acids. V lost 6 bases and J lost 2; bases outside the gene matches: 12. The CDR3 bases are TGTGCCAGCAGTTTCTCGTGGGACAGCGAAAACTATGGCTACACCTTC. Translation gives CASSFSWDSENYGYTF. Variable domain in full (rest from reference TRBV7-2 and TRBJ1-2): GAGVSQSPSNKVTEKGKDVELRCDPISGHTALYWYRQSLGQGLEFLIYFQGNSAPDKSGLPSDRFSAERTGGSVSTLTIQRTQQEDSAVYLCASSFSWDSENYGYTFGSGTRLTVV.

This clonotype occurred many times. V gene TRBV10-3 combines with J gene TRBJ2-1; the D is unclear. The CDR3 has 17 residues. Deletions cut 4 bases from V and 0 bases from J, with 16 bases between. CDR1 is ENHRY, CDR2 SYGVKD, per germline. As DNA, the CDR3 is TGTGCCATCAGTGCCAGATCGGACCCGAGCTCCTACAATGAGCAGTTCTTC. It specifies CAISARSDPSSYNEQFF.

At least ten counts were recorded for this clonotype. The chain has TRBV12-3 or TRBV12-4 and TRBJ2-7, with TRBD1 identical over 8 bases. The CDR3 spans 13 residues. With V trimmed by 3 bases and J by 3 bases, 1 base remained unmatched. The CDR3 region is CASSFGTGYEQYF. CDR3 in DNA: TGTGCCAGCAGTTTTGGGACAGGCTACGAGCAGTACTTC.

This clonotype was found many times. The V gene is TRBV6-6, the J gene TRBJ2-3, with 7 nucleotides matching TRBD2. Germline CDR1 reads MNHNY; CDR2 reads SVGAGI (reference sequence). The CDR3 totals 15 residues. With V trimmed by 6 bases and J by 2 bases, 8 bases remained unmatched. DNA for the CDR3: TGTGCCAGCAGCCACGGGGGGAAAAACACAGATACGCAGTATTTT. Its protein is CASSHGGKNTDTQYF.

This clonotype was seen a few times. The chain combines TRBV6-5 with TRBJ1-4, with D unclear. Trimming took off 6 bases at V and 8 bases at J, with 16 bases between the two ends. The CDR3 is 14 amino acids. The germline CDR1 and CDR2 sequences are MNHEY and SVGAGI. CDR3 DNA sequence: TGTGCCAGCAGCATGGAGAGAAAAAGGGAAAAACTGTTTTTT. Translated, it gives CASSMERKREKLFF.

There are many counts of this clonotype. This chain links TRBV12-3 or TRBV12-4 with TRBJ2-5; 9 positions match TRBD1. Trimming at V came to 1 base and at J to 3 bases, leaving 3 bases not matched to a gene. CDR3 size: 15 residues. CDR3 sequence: CASSLVTGGKETQYF. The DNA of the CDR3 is TGTGCCAGCAGTTTAGTGACAGGGGGTAAAGAGACCCAGTACTTC.

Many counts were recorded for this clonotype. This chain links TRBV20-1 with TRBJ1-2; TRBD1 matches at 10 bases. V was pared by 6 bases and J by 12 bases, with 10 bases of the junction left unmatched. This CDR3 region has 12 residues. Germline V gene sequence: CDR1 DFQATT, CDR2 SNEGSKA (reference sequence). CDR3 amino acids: CSAHRDRGLHTF. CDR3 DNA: TGCAGTGCCCACCGGGACAGGGGACTTCACACCTTC.

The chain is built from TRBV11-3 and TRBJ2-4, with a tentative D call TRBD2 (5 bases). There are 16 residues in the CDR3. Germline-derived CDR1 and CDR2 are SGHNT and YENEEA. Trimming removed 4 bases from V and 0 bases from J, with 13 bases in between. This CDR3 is CASSSDRAGAKNIQYF. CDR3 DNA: TGTGCCAGCAGCTCCGACCGCGCGGGAGCCAAAAACATTCAGTACTTC.

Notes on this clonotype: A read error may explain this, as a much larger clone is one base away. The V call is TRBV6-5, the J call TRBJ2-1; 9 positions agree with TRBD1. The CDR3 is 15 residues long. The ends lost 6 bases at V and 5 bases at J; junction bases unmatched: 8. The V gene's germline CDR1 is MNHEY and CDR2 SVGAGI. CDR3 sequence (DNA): TGTGCCAGCAGCCCCGGACAGGGGCTTGACAATGAGCAGTTCTTC. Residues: CASSPGQGLDNEQFF.

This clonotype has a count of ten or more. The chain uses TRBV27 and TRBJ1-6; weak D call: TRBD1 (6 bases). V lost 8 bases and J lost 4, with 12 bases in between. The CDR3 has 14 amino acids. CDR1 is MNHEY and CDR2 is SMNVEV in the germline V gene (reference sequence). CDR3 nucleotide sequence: TGTGCCAGCTCCCGCGGACAGTATAATTCACCCCTCCACTTT. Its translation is CASSRGQYNSPLHF.

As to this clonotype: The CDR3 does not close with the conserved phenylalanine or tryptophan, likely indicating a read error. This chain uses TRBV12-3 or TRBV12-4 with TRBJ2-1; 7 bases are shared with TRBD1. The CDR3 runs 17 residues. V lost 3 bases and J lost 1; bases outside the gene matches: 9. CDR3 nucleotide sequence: TGTGCCAGCAGTTTGGAGCACAGGGGAAGATCCTACAATGAGCAGTTCCTC. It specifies CASSLEHRGRSYNEQFL.

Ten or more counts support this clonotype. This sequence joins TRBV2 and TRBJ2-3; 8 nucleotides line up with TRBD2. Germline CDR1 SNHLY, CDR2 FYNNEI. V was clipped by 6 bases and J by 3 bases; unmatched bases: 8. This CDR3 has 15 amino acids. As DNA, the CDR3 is TGTGCCAGCAGCACCATTAGCGGGATGACAGATACGCAGTATTTT. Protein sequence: CASSTISGMTDTQYF.

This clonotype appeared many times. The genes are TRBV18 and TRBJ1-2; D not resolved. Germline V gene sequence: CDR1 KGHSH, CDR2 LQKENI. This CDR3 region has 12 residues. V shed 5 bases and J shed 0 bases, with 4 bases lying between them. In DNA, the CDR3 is TGTGCCAGCTCAGGCGCTAACTATGGCTACACCTTC. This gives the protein CASSGANYGYTF. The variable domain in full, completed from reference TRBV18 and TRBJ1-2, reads NAGVMQNPRHLVRRRGQEARLRCSPMKGHSHVYWYRQLPEEGLKFMVYLQKENIIDESGMPKERFSAEFPKEGPSILRIQQVVRGDSAAYFCASSGANYGYTFGSGTRLTVV.

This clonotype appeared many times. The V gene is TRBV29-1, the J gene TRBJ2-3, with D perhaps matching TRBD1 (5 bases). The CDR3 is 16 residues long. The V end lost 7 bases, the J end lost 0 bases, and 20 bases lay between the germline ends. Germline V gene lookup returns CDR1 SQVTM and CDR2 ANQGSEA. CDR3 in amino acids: CSAAFSTASSTDTQYF. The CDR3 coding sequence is TGCAGCGCCGCGTTTTCGACAGCTTCGAGCACAGATACGCAGTATTTT.

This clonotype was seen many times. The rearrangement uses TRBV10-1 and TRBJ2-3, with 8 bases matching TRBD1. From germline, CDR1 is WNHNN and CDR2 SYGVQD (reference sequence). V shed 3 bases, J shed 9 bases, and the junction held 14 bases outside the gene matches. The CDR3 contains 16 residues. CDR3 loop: CASSEADRGDVGTQYF. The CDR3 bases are TGCGCCAGCAGTGAAGCCGACAGGGGTGATGTCGGGACGCAGTATTTT.

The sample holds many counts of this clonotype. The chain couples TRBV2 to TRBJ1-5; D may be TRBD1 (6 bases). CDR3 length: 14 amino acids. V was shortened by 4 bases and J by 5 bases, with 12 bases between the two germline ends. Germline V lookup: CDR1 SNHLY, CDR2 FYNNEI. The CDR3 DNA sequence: TGTGCCAGCAGTGCGGACAGCCGATATCAGCCCCAGCATTTT. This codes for CASSADSRYQPQHF.

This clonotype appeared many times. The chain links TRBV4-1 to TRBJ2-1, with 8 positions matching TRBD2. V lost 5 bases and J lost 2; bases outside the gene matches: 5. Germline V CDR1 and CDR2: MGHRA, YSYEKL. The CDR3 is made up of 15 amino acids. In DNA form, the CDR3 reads TGCGCCAGCAGCACTCCTAGCGGGCCCTACAATGAGCAGTTCTTC. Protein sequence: CASSTPSGPYNEQFF.

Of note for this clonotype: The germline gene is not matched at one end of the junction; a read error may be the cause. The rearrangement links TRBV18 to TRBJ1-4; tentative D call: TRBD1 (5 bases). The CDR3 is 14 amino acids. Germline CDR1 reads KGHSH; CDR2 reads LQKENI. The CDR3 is CASSPGQGGEKLSF. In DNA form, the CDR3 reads TGTGCCAGCTCACCAGGGCAGGGCGGTGAAAAACTGTCTTTT.